The next 28 T cell receptor beta chains were all read from a single sample in a study of cytomegalovirus exposure and HLA in healthy donors. The protocol was immunoSEQ multiplex PCR, while the TCRdb copy is restricted to in-frame clones and leaves out a portion. Of 170,000 or so clones listed, about 85% were seen once; the top ten hold approximately 15%. Material for sequencing was PBMCs. These receptors all stem from a young man in good health and CMV-seropositive.

The chain joins TRBV19 to TRBJ2-5; TRBD2 agrees at 7 bases. J lost 5 bases, V lost 4 bases, and 4 bases had no gene match. This CDR3 has 13 amino acids. Germline values: CDR1 LNHDA, CDR2 SQIVND (reference sequence). CDR3 loop: CASSKAGVETQYF. CDR3 DNA: TGTGCCAGTAGTAAGGCGGGGGTGGAGACCCAGTACTTC.

This chain joins TRBV5-5 and TRBJ2-7; D remains ambiguous. Trimming removed 1 base at V and 2 bases at J, with 16 bases between. The germline gives CDR1 SGHKS, CDR2 YYEKEE (reference sequence). There are 16 residues in the CDR3. The CDR3 DNA reads as TGTGCCAGCAGCTTGATACCCGGTCTACCTACCTACGAGCAGTACTTC. Amino acids: CASSLIPGLPTYEQYF.

J is TRBJ1-2 and V is TRBV30; 8 bases are a match to TRBD1. Germline loops: CDR1 GTSNPN, CDR2 SVGIG (reference sequence). V lost 1 base and J lost 3; bases outside the gene matches: 1. CDR3 length equals 13 residues. The CDR3 here is CAWSGDRYYGYTF. The CDR3 bases are TGTGCCTGGAGTGGGGACAGGTACTATGGCTACACCTTC.

The V gene is TRBV6-4, the J gene TRBJ2-2; TRBD2 aligns across 8 bases. The CDR3 covers 15 residues. The germline V gene has CDR1 MRHNA and CDR2 SNTAGT. Losses at the gene ends were 3 bases for V and 7 bases for J; bases not matched to a gene: 7. The CDR3, as DNA: TGTGCCAGCAGTGAGGCAGCGGGAGCGGTCGGGGAGCTGTTTTTT. Translated: CASSEAAGAVGELFF.

This clone occurred once. J is TRBJ2-7 and V is TRBV7-9, with 9 nucleotides matching TRBD2. The CDR3 spans 16 residues. Germline assignment: CDR1 SEHNR and CDR2 FQNEAQ (reference sequence). Trimming took 1 base from V and 0 from J; bases not matched to a gene: 4. CDR3 region: CASSLVSGRSSYEQYF. The CDR3 nucleotides read TGTGCCAGCAGCTTAGTAAGCGGGAGGAGCTCCTACGAGCAGTACTTC. The whole variable domain, filled in from reference TRBV7-9 and TRBJ2-7, reads DTGVSQNPRHKITKRGQNVTFRCDPISEHNRLYWYRQTLGQGPEFLTYFQNEAQLEKSRLLSDRFSAERPKGSFSTLEIQRTEQGDSAMYLCASSLVSGRSSYEQYFGPGTRLTVT.

V gene TRBV27 combines with J gene TRBJ2-5, with D maybe TRBD2 (6 bases). V was clipped by 7 bases and J by 3 bases, with 15 bases between them. Looked up from germline, CDR1 is MNHEY and CDR2 is SMNVEV (reference sequence). CDR3 length: 14 amino acids. In DNA, the CDR3 is TGTGCCAGCAAAAAGAGGAGGGGAGAAGAGACCCAGTACTTC. The encoded protein is CASKKRRGEETQYF.

This sequence joins TRBV30 and TRBJ1-2; D gene ambiguous. Germline V gene sequence: CDR1 GTSNPN, CDR2 SVGIG (reference sequence). The V gene lost 0 bases and the J gene lost 8 bases, with 16 bases spanning the gap. CDR3 size: 14 residues. CDR3 protein: CAWSVEGRSGGYTF. Here the CDR3 DNA reads TGTGCCTGGAGTGTAGAGGGAAGATCGGGAGGCTACACCTTC.

The rearrangement uses TRBV7-6 and TRBJ2-1; unclear D gene. V gave up 4 bases and J gave up 0 bases, with 10 bases separating them. This CDR3 region has 15 residues. CDR1 is SGHVS, CDR2 FNYEAQ, per germline. Here the CDR3 reads CASSSSFSSYNEQFF. The CDR3 coding sequence is TGTGCCAGCAGCTCTTCCTTTAGCTCCTACAATGAGCAGTTCTTC.

The genes are TRBV2 and TRBJ2-2; tentative D call: TRBD1 (5 bases). With 0 bases removed from V and 3 bases from J, the gap between germline ends came to 11 bases. This CDR3 comprises 16 residues. The germline V gene has CDR1 SNHLY and CDR2 FYNNEI. The CDR3 is CASSEAAQGYTGELFF. As DNA, the CDR3 is TGTGCCAGCAGTGAAGCTGCGCAGGGATACACCGGGGAGCTGTTTTTT.

The gene calls are TRBV11-2 and TRBJ1-2, with 9 bases fitting TRBD1. V lost 2 bases to trimming and J lost 7 bases; unmatched junction nucleotides: 2. CDR1 and CDR2 from the germline V gene are SGHAT and FQNNGV. The CDR3 loop spans 13 amino acids. The CDR3 region is CASSLTDRGGYTF. The CDR3 coding sequence is TGTGCCAGCAGCTTAACGGACAGGGGTGGCTACACCTTC. Full variable domain (missing parts from reference TRBV11-2 and TRBJ1-2): EAGVAQSPRYKIIEKRQSVAFWCNPISGHATLYWYQQILGQGPKLLIQFQNNGVVDDSQLPKDRFSAERLKGVDSTLKIQPAKLEDSAVYLCASSLTDRGGYTFGSGTRLTVV.

The V and J genes are TRBV27 and TRBJ1-1; D not resolved. Trimming shortened V by 5 bases and J by 6 bases, and 16 bases separated the two germline ends. The V gene's germline CDR1 is MNHEY and CDR2 SMNVEV (reference sequence). This CDR3 has 14 residues. The chain's CDR3 is CASSLLARSPEAFF. For the CDR3, the DNA is TGTGCCAGCAGTCTTTTAGCCAGAAGTCCTGAAGCTTTCTTT.

The chain uses TRBV19 and TRBJ2-1, with 9 nucleotides matching TRBD1. Germline CDR1 and CDR2: LNHDA and SQIVND (reference sequence). There are 14 residues in the CDR3. Trimming cost V 3 bases and J 8 bases; bases outside gene matches: 5. Written as DNA, the CDR3 is TGTGCCAGTAGTATGGGGACAGGGTACCATGAGCAGTTCTTC. Encoded protein: CASSMGTGYHEQFF.

The chain links TRBV6-4 to TRBJ2-1; 8 bases match TRBD2. The CDR3 is 16 amino acids. Losses at the gene ends were 4 bases for V and 3 bases for J; bases not matched to a gene: 8. The germline V gene encodes CDR1 MRHNA and CDR2 SNTAGT. This CDR3 reads CASSATERGFYNEQFF. DNA of the CDR3: TGTGCCAGCAGTGCTACCGAGCGGGGGTTCTACAATGAGCAGTTCTTC.

The rearrangement uses TRBV19 and TRBJ2-7, with 9 bases aligning to TRBD1. With V trimmed by 3 bases and J by 4 bases, 7 bases remained unmatched. Germline CDR1 LNHDA, CDR2 SQIVND (reference sequence). CDR3 size: 15 residues. Here the CDR3 DNA reads TGTGCCAGTAGTATTAAAAACAGGGGGCTATACGAGCAGTACTTC. Translated, it gives CASSIKNRGLYEQYF. The variable domain in full, completed from reference TRBV19 and TRBJ2-7, reads DGGITQSPKYLFRKEGQNVTLSCEQNLNHDAMYWYRQDPGQGLRLIYYSQIVNDFQKGDIAEGYSVSREKKESFPLTVTSAQKNPTAFYLCASSIKNRGLYEQYFGPGTRLTVT.

V is TRBV6-1 and J is TRBJ1-5, with D unclear. CDR3 length: 13 residues. Germline CDR1 and CDR2: MNHNS and SASEGT. V dropped 0 bases and J dropped 5 bases, with 5 bases sitting between them. The CDR3 spells CASSEAFDQPQHF. CDR3 nucleotide sequence: TGTGCCAGCAGTGAAGCTTTCGATCAGCCCCAGCATTTT.

This sequence joins TRBV4-2 and TRBJ2-7; D is perhaps TRBD1 (5 bases). The CDR3 extends over 15 amino acids. V was pared by 1 base and J by 4 bases, with 14 bases between. Germline V gene data show CDR1 as LGHNA and CDR2 as YNFKEQ. The CDR3 loop is CASSQVGRTMYEQYF. CDR3 in DNA: TGTGCCAGCAGCCAAGTGGGGCGGACCATGTACGAGCAGTACTTC.

The chain uses TRBV6-6 and TRBJ2-5, with 9 bases lining up with TRBD1. This CDR3 comprises 16 residues. The ends lost 4 bases at V and 6 bases at J; junction bases unmatched: 12. CDR1 is MNHNY, CDR2 SVGAGI, per germline (reference sequence). For the CDR3, the DNA is TGTGCCAGCAGTTCGCCTAACACAGGGGGCGCGAAGACCCAGTACTTC. Translated, it gives CASSSPNTGGAKTQYF.

The genes are TRBV9 and TRBJ2-4; TRBD2 matches 15 bases. This CDR3 contains 19 residues. Trimming took 4 bases from V and 0 from J; bases not matched to a gene: 8. The germline V gene encodes CDR1 SGDLS and CDR2 YYNGEE. The CDR3 region is CASSPSGLAGGLAKNIQYF. The CDR3 DNA reads as TGTGCCAGCAGCCCCTCGGGACTAGCGGGGGGCCTAGCCAAAAACATTCAGTACTTC.

The chain is built from TRBV5-5 and TRBJ2-4; the match to TRBD1 covers 9 bases. The CDR3 totals 14 residues. Germline V lookup: CDR1 SGHKS, CDR2 YYEKEE (reference sequence). V lost 4 bases, J lost 9 bases, and 8 bases stayed unmatched. The CDR3: CASSVDRGVGIQYF. CDR3 DNA: TGTGCCAGCAGCGTCGACAGGGGGGTGGGCATTCAGTACTTC.

The CDR3 region has the DNA TGTGCCAGCAGCCCAAGGAGGGGGCAAAATGAGCAGTTCTTC. It specifies CASSPRRGQNEQFF. The chain has TRBV6-1 and TRBJ2-1; D possibly corresponds to TRBD1 (7 bases). This CDR3 region has 14 residues. The V end was cut by 6 bases, the J end by 7 bases, with 16 bases between. Germline CDR1 is MNHNS and CDR2 is SASEGT.

The V call is TRBV7-8, the J call TRBJ1-5; 7 bases match TRBD1. The V segment lost 5 bases and the J segment 6 bases; nucleotides outside the gene matches: 4. This CDR3 region has 13 residues. Germline V gives CDR1 SGHVS, CDR2 FQNEAQ. The CDR3 region has the DNA TGTGCCAGCAGCAACGACAGGGCTCAGCCCCAGCATTTT. Encoded protein: CASSNDRAQPQHF.

There are a few counts of this clone. In nucleotides, the CDR3 is TGTGCCTGGAGACGACTAGCGGGGGGTTACGAGCAGTACTTC. This translates into CAWRRLAGGYEQYF. The genes are TRBV30 and TRBJ2-7; 13 bases are a match to TRBD2. This CDR3 is 14 amino acids long. CDR1 is GTSNPN and CDR2 is SVGIG in the germline V gene (reference sequence). The J segment lost 4 bases and the V segment lost 3 bases, leaving 3 bases of the junction unmatched.

This chain links TRBV9 with TRBJ2-7; maybe TRBD1 (6 bases). Germline V CDR1 and CDR2: SGDLS, YYNGEE. V lost 4 bases, J lost 3 bases, and 17 bases lay in between. This CDR3 is built from 15 residues. In DNA form, the CDR3 reads TGTGCCAGCAGCCCGCAACCGACAGGCTTCTACGAGCAGTACTTC. Residues: CASSPQPTGFYEQYF.

The chain uses TRBV29-1 and TRBJ2-7; D possibly corresponds to TRBD2 (5 bases). The germline V gene encodes CDR1 SQVTM and CDR2 ANQGSEA. The CDR3 sequence is 14 residues long. V lost 6 bases, J lost 4 bases, and 19 bases lay in between. The CDR3: CSVKSGGQNYEQYF. CDR3 DNA sequence: TGCAGCGTAAAAAGCGGTGGGCAGAATTACGAGCAGTACTTC.

A remark on this clone: This CDR3 is also generated by other DNA sequences in the sample. The chain is built from TRBV27 and TRBJ1-1; 7 bases map to TRBD1. This CDR3 region has 14 residues. The trim removed 5 bases at V and 0 bases at J, leaving 3 bases unmatched. Per the germline V gene, CDR1 is MNHEY and CDR2 is SMNVEV (reference sequence). Here the CDR3 reads CASSPDRLNTEAFF. DNA for the CDR3: TGTGCCAGCAGTCCGGACAGGCTGAACACTGAAGCTTTCTTT.

The chain uses TRBV7-9 and TRBJ2-7; 12 bases line up with TRBD2. The CDR3 sequence is 13 residues long. The V gene end was trimmed by 3 bases and the J gene end by 6 bases; junction bases not matched to a gene: 0. Germline V gene data show CDR1 as SEHNR and CDR2 as FQNEAQ (reference sequence). In DNA form, the CDR3 reads TGTGCCAGCAGCTTGACTAGCGGGAGCGAGCAGTACTTC. This codes for CASSLTSGSEQYF.

V gene TRBV5-4 combines with J gene TRBJ2-1, with 8 positions matching TRBD2. The CDR3 sequence is 14 residues long. V gave up 0 bases and J gave up 8 bases; unmatched junction bases: 4. The V gene's germline CDR1 is SGHNT and CDR2 YYREEE (reference sequence). This CDR3 reads CASSLARREDEQFF. In DNA, the CDR3 is TGTGCCAGCAGCTTGGCCAGGCGGGAGGATGAGCAGTTCTTC.

The chain links TRBV18 to TRBJ2-2; D possibly corresponds to TRBD2 (5 bases). Trimming took 1 base from V and 8 from J, leaving 8 bases between them. The CDR3 extends over 13 amino acids. Germline values: CDR1 KGHSH, CDR2 LQKENI. CDR3 residues: CASSPHEGGELFF. DNA for the CDR3: TGTGCCAGCTCACCACACGAGGGTGGGGAGCTGTTTTTT.